These 8 T cell receptor beta chains came from one sample sequenced in a study of cytomegalovirus exposure and HLA in healthy donors. PCR amplification relied on 60 Vbeta primers (plus 13 Jbeta primers). Repertoires were generated with immunoSEQ multiplex PCR, while TCRdb's copy carries only in-frame clones and drops some. The sample includes about 170,000 clones, about 80% of them seen just once. Sequencing input: PBMCs. These receptors originate from a woman aged 45-60 years in good health and CMV-seronegative.

The CDR3 spells CASRPPGGPTYNEQFF. CDR3 bases: TGTGCCAGCAGACCCCCCGGGGGGCCGACCTACAATGAGCAGTTCTTC. The chain employs TRBV28 and TRBJ2-1, with a tentative D call TRBD2 (7 bases). This CDR3 is 16 amino acids long. V lost 6 bases and J lost 2, with 17 bases in between. Germline V gene lookup returns CDR1 MDHEN and CDR2 SYDVKM. Full variable domain (outside the CDR3, taken from reference TRBV28 and TRBJ2-1): DVKVTQSSRYLVKRTGEKVFLECVQDMDHENMFWYRQDPGLGLRLIYFSYDVKMKEKGDIPEGYSVSREKKERFSLILESASTNQTSMYLCASRPPGGPTYNEQFFGPGTRLTVL.

The genes are TRBV18 and TRBJ1-5, with 8 bases identical to TRBD1. The CDR3 is 15 residues long. V trimming: 5 bases; J trimming: 5 bases; junction bases outside the gene matches: 8. CDR1 is KGHSH, CDR2 LQKENI, per germline. The DNA for the CDR3 is TGTGCCAGCTCAACGATGGACAGGGAGGATCAGCCCCAGCATTTT. It encodes CASSTMDREDQPQHF. Looking up the rest from reference TRBV18 and TRBJ1-5 gives the full variable domain: NAGVMQNPRHLVRRRGQEARLRCSPMKGHSHVYWYRQLPEEGLKFMVYLQKENIIDESGMPKERFSAEFPKEGPSILRIQQVVRGDSAAYFCASSTMDREDQPQHFGDGTRLSIL.

The V gene is TRBV7-6, the J gene TRBJ2-7; TRBD2 might be the D (5 bases). The CDR3 is 14 amino acids. Looked up from germline, CDR1 is SGHVS and CDR2 is FNYEAQ. V shed 1 base and J shed 3 bases, with 10 bases lying between them. The CDR3: CASSLVDGNYEQYF. In DNA form, the CDR3 reads TGTGCCAGCAGCTTAGTAGACGGGAACTACGAGCAGTACTTC.

In its sample, this clone was seen a few times. The chain has TRBV6-5 and TRBJ1-2, with a possible D match to TRBD1 (5 bases). The V gene's germline CDR1 is MNHEY and CDR2 SVGAGI. This CDR3 region has 16 residues. Trimming removed 0 bases at V and 3 bases at J, with 14 bases between. The CDR3, as DNA: TGTGCCAGCAGTTACTCGAATTTTGACAGCCACTATGGCTACACCTTC. This translates into CASSYSNFDSHYGYTF.

V usage is TRBV19 and J usage is TRBJ1-5; TRBD1 matches 7 bases. CDR1 and CDR2 from the germline V gene are LNHDA and SQIVND (reference sequence). The V segment lost 3 bases and the J segment 5 bases; nucleotides outside the gene matches: 10. There are 16 residues in the CDR3. CDR3 amino acids: CASSIRRGVSDQPQHF. As DNA, the CDR3 is TGTGCCAGTAGTATCCGCAGGGGGGTTTCTGATCAGCCCCAGCATTTT.

This chain uses TRBV7-9 with TRBJ2-5; possibly TRBD2 for D (7 bases). With the DNA end fitting TRBJ2-7 better, the J assignment may be wrong. The CDR3 spans 18 residues. Germline values: CDR1 SEHNR, CDR2 FQNEAQ (reference sequence). The DNA for the CDR3 is TGTGCCAGCAGCCCCCCCAGGGGAGCCCGAGCGGGAATCTACGAGCAGTACTTC. Translation: CASSPPRGARAGIYEQYF.

V is TRBV10-1 and J is TRBJ2-7; D is uncertain. Germline V gene data show CDR1 as WNHNN and CDR2 as SYGVQD (reference sequence). CDR3 length: 12 amino acids. CDR3 nucleotides: TGCGGGCCGCGCCAGGTCGACTACGAGCAGTACTTC. It is translated as CGPRQVDYEQYF.

The table lists this clone with a count of one. This chain joins TRBV9 and TRBJ2-7; D is possibly TRBD1 (6 bases). The germline V and J ends were trimmed by 2 bases and 5 bases, with 14 bases remaining between them. This CDR3 contains 14 residues. Germline CDR1 and CDR2: SGDLS and YYNGEE. This CDR3 is CASSVTGNGDEQYF. CDR3 nucleotides: TGTGCCAGCAGCGTTACAGGGAATGGAGACGAGCAGTACTTC.